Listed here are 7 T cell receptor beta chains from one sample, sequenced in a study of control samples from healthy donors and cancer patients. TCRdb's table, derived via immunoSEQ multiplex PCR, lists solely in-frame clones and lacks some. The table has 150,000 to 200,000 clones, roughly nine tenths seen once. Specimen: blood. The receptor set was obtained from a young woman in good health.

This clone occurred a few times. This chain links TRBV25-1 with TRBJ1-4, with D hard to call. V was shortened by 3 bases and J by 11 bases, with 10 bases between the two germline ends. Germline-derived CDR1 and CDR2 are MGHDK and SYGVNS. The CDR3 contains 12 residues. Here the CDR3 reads CASSDHLGKLFF. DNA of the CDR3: TGTGCCAGCAGTGATCACCTAGGGAAACTGTTTTTT.

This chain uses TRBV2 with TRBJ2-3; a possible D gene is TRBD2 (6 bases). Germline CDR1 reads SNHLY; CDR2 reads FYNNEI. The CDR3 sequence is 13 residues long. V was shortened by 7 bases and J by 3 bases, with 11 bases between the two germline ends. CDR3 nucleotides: TGTGCCAGCACCCCCGCGGGGACAGATACGCAGTATTTT. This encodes CASTPAGTDTQYF.

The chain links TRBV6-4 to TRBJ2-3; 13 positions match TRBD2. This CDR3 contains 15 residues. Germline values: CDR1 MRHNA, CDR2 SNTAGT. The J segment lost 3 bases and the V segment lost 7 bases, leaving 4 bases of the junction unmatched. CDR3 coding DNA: TGTGCCAGCACCCCACTAGCGGGGGGGACAGATACGCAGTATTTT. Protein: CASTPLAGGTDTQYF.

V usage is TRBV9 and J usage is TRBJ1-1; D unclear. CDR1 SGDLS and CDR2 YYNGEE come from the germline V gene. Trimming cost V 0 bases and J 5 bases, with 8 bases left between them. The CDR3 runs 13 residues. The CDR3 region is CASSVVGETEAFF. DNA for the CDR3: TGTGCCAGCAGCGTAGTCGGGGAAACTGAAGCTTTCTTT.

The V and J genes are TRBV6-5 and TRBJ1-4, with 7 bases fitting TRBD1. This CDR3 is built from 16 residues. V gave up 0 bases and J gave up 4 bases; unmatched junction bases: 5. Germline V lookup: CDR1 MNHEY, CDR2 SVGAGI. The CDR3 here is CASSYSPGGGNEKLFF. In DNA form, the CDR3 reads TGTGCCAGCAGTTACTCCCCAGGGGGGGGTAATGAAAAACTGTTTTTT.

DNA of the CDR3: TGTGCCAGCAGCCAGGGGACAGCCAATAACTATGGCTACACCTTC. This codes for CASSQGTANNYGYTF. The V call is TRBV3-1 (or the pseudogene TRBV3-2), the J call TRBJ1-2; 7 bases agree with TRBD1. The germline gives CDR1 LGHDT, CDR2 YNNKEL (reference sequence). J was trimmed by 1 base and V by 3 bases; bases with no gene match: 5. This CDR3 contains 15 residues.

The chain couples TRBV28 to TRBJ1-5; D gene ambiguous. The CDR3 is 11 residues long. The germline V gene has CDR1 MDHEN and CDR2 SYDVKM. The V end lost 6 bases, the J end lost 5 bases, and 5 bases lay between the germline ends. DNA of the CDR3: TGTGCCAGCAGCCAGGATCAGCCCCAGCATTTT. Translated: CASSQDQPQHF.